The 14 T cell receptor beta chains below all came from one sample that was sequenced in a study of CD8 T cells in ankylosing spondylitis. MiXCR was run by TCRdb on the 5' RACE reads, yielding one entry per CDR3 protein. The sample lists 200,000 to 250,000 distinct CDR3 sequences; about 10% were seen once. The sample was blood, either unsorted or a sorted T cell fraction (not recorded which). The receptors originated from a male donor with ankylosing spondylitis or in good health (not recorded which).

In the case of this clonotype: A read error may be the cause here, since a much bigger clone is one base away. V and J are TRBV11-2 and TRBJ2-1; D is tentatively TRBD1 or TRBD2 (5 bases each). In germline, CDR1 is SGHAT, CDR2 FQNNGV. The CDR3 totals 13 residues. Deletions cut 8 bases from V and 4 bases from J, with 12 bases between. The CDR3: CASAPRGYNEQFF. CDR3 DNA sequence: TGTGCCAGCGCACCGAGGGGTTACAATGAGCAGTTCTTC.

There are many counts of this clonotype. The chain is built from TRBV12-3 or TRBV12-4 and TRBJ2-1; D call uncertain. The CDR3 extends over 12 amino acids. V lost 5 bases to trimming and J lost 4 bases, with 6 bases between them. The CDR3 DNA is TGTGCCAGCAGTGCCCTATACAATGAGCAGTTCTTC. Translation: CASSALYNEQFF.

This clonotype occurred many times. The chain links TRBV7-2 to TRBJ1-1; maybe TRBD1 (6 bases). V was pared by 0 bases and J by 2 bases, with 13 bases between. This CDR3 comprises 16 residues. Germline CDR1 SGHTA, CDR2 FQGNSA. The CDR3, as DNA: TGTGCCAGCAGCTTAGCGTTAGGGGGAGGCAACACTGAAGCTTTCTTT. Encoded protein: CASSLALGGGNTEAFF.

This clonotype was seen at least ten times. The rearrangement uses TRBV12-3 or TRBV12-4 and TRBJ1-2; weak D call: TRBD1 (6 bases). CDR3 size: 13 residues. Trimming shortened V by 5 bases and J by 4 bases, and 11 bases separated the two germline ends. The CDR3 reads CASSKQGPYGYTF. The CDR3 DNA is TGTGCCAGCAGTAAACAGGGCCCCTATGGCTACACCTTC.

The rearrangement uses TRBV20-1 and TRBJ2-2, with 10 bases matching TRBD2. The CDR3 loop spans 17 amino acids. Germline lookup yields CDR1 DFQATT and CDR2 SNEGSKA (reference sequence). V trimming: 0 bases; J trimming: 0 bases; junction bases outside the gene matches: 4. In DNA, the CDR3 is TGCAGTGCTAGAGATGCTAGCGGGGGATCGAACACCGGGGAGCTGTTTTTT. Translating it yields CSARDASGGSNTGELFF.

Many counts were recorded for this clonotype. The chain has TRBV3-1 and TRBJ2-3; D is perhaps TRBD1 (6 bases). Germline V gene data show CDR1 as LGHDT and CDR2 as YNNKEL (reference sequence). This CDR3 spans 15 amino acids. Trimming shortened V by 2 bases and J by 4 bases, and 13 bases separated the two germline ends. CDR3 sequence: CASSQMLQGADTQYF. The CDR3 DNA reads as TGTGCCAGCAGCCAAATGCTACAGGGCGCAGATACGCAGTATTTT.

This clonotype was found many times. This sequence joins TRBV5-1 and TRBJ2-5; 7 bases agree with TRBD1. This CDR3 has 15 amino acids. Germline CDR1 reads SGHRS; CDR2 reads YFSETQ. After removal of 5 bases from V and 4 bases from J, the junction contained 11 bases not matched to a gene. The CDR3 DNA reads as TGCGCCAGCAGATCCTCCGGGACAGAAGGAGAGACCCAGTACTTC. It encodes CASRSSGTEGETQYF.

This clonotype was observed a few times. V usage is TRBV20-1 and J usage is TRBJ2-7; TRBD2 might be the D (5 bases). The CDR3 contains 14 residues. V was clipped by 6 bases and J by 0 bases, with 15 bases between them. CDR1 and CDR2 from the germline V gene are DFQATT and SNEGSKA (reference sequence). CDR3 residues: CSARTEASSYEQYF. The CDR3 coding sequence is TGCAGTGCCCGGACGGAGGCGAGCTCCTACGAGCAGTACTTC.

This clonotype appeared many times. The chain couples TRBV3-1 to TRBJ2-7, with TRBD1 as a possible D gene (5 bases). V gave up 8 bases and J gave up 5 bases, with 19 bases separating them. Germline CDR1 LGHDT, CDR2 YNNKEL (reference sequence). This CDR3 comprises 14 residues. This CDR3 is CASSGGRARDEQYF. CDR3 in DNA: TGTGCCAGCTCGGGCGGCAGGGCACGGGACGAGCAGTACTTC.

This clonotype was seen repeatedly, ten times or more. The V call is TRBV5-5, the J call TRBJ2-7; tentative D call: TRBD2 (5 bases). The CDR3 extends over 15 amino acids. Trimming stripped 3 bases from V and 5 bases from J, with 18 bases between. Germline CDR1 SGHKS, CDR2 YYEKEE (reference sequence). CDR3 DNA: TGTGCCAGCAGCTCACACGAGGGCCTGGGCGACGAGCAGTACTTC. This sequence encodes CASSSHEGLGDEQYF.

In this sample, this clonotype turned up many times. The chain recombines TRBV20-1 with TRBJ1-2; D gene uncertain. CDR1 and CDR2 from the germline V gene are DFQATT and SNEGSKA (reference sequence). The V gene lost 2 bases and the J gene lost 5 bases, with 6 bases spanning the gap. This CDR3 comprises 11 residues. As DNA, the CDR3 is TGCAGTGCTAGACATTCTTATGGCTACACCTTC. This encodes CSARHSYGYTF.

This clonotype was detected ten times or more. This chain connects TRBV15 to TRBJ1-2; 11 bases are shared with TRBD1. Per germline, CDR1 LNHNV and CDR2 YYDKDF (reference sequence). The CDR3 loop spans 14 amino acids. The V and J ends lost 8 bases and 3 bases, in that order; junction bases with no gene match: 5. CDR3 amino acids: CATGTGGFDYGYTF. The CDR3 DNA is TGTGCCACCGGGACAGGGGGATTTGACTATGGCTACACCTTC.

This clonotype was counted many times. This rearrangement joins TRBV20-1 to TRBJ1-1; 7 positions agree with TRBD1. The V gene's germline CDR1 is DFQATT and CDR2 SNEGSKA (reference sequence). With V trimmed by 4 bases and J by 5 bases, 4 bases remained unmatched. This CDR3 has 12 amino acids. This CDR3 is CSANRGRTEAFF. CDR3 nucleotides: TGCAGTGCTAACAGGGGACGGACTGAAGCTTTCTTT.

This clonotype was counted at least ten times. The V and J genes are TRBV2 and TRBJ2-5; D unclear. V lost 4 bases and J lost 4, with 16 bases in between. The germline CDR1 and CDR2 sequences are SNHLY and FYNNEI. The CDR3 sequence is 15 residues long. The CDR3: CASSVTVGQGETQYF. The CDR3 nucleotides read TGTGCCAGCAGTGTAACAGTAGGTCAAGGAGAGACCCAGTACTTC.